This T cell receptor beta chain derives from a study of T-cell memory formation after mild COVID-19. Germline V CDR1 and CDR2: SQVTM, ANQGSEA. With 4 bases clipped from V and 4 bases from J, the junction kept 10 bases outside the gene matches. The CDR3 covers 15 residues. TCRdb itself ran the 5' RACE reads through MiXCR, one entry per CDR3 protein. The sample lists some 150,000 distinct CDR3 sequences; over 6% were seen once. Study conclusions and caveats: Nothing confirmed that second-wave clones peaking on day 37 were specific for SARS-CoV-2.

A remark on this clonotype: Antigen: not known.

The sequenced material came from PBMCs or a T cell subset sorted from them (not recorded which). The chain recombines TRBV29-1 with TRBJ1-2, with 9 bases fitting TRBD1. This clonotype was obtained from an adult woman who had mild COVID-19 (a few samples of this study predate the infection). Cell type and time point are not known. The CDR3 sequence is CSVAVRDRVRYGYTF. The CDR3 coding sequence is TGCAGCGTTGCGGTCCGGGACAGGGTTCGCTATGGCTACACCTTC.